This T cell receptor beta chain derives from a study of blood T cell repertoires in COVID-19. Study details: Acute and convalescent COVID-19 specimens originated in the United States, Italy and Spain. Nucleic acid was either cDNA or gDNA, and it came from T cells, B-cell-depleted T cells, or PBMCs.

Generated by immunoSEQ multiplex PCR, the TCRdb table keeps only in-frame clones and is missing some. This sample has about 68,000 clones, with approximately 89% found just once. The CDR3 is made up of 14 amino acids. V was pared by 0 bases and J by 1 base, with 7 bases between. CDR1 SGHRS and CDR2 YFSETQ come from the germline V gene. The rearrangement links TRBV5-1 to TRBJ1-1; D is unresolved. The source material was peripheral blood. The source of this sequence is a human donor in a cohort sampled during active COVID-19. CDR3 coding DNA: TGCGCCAGCAGCTTGGGACACGCGAACACTGAAGCTTTCTTT. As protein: CASSLGHANTEAFF.